The 5 T cell receptor beta chains below all came from one sample that was sequenced in a study of cytomegalovirus exposure and HLA in healthy donors. 13 Jbeta primers and 60 Vbeta primers were used for the PCR. Profiled with immunoSEQ multiplex PCR; TCRdb holds only in-frame clones, not every one. The sample lists around 210,000 clones, 70% to 80% seen once, with around 0.42% in the top ten. Sequenced input: PBMCs. The receptors derive from a male donor in good health and CMV-seropositive.

This rearrangement joins TRBV7-6 to TRBJ1-3, with no clear D. The CDR3 runs 15 residues. The V and J ends lost 5 bases and 0 bases respectively, with 11 bases between them. Looked up from germline, CDR1 is SGHVS and CDR2 is FNYEAQ. The CDR3 nucleotides read TGTGCCAGCAGCAACCCAACAACCTCTGGAAACACCATATATTTT. This translates into CASSNPTTSGNTIYF.

This clone showed up just once. The gene calls are TRBV9 and TRBJ2-5; D may be TRBD2 (7 bases). CDR1 and CDR2 (germline): SGDLS, YYNGEE. V was pared by 4 bases and J by 4 bases, with 20 bases between. The CDR3 loop spans 16 amino acids. CDR3 loop: CASSPGSLGGRETQYF. CDR3 DNA: TGTGCCAGCAGCCCAGGGTCCCTGGGGGGGCGAGAGACCCAGTACTTC.

V and J are TRBV4-3 and TRBJ2-2; 11 bases agree with TRBD2. J lost 2 bases, V lost 4 bases, and 9 bases had no gene match. The length of the CDR3 is 18 residues. Germline V gene lookup returns CDR1 LGHNA and CDR2 YSLEER. This CDR3 reads CASSPSTGTSGNTGELFF. Here the CDR3 DNA reads TGCGCCAGCAGCCCATCCACCGGGACTAGCGGCAACACCGGGGAGCTGTTTTTT.

The gene calls are TRBV15 and TRBJ1-1, with D perhaps TRBD1 (5 bases). Trimming removed 0 bases at V and 4 bases at J, with 9 bases between. Germline V gene lookup returns CDR1 LNHNV and CDR2 YYDKDF (reference sequence). This CDR3 has 14 residues. CDR3 in DNA: TGTGCCACCAGCAGAGATAAGGACACCACTGAAGCTTTCTTT. Residues: CATSRDKDTTEAFF.

This clone was counted only a few times. The chain links TRBV7-9 to TRBJ2-7; 8 bases are a match to TRBD2. The germline CDR1 and CDR2 sequences are SEHNR and FQNEAQ (reference sequence). J gave up 2 bases and V 1 base, and 4 bases lay outside the gene matches. This CDR3 is 15 amino acids long. The CDR3 nucleotides read TGTGCCAGCAGCTTAGGGGATAGCGGGGCCTACGAGCAGTACTTC. This gives the protein CASSLGDSGAYEQYF. Based on the CDR3 plus reference TRBV7-9 and TRBJ2-7, the full variable domain is DTGVSQNPRHKITKRGQNVTFRCDPISEHNRLYWYRQTLGQGPEFLTYFQNEAQLEKSRLLSDRFSAERPKGSFSTLEIQRTEQGDSAMYLCASSLGDSGAYEQYFGPGTRLTVT.